Following are 4 T cell receptor beta chains from one sample sequenced in a study of cytomegalovirus exposure and HLA in healthy donors. PCR employed 60 Vbeta and 13 Jbeta primers. Data came from immunoSEQ multiplex PCR; TCRdb stores just in-frame clones and leaves some out. Altogether 130,000 or so clones are present, about two thirds being singletons, with the ten largest covering 2% to 3%. The sequencing input was PBMCs. The receptors here all came from a woman aged 40 to 50 in good health and CMV-seronegative.

This clone has just one count. The gene calls are TRBV2 and TRBJ2-1; TRBD2 aligns across 15 bases. The ends lost 6 bases at V and 12 bases at J; junction bases unmatched: 9. The germline gives CDR1 SNHLY, CDR2 FYNNEI. The CDR3 runs to 15 residues. CDR3: CASRARTSGGVVQFF. CDR3 coding DNA: TGTGCCAGCAGGGCCCGGACTAGCGGGGGGGTAGTGCAGTTCTTC.

The rearrangement uses TRBV20-1 and TRBJ1-5; no definite D call. Trimming pared 1 base from V and 11 bases from J, leaving 9 bases between. The CDR3 is made up of 11 amino acids. Germline CDR1 DFQATT, CDR2 SNEGSKA (reference sequence). CDR3 amino acids: CSARAGPSQHF. DNA for the CDR3: TGCAGTGCTAGAGCAGGCCCATCCCAGCATTTT.

The table lists this clone with a few counts. The chain links TRBV9 to TRBJ1-1, with TRBD1 matching over 12 bases. Germline trimming cut 4 bases from V and 4 bases from J; bases unmatched to any gene: 8. This CDR3 has 16 residues. The germline V gene encodes CDR1 SGDLS and CDR2 YYNGEE. Here the CDR3 DNA reads TGTGCCAGCAGCCCGGGACAGGGGGCGCGTATCACTGAAGCTTTCTTT. Translating it yields CASSPGQGARITEAFF.

This chain joins TRBV2 and TRBJ2-1; 7 bases are a match to TRBD1. Germline assignment: CDR1 SNHLY and CDR2 FYNNEI. The V gene end was trimmed by 8 bases and the J gene end by 7 bases; junction bases not matched to a gene: 5. The CDR3 has 12 residues. CDR3 nucleotide sequence: TGTGCCAGCGCGACAGGGCCGAATGAGCAGTTCTTC. Amino acid sequence: CASATGPNEQFF.